This T cell receptor beta chain was observed in a study of T-cell reconstitution after alpha-beta-depleted transplantation in children. Study-wide results and limits: Several hundred graft clones that had expanded were reportedly the source of alpha-beta T cells about two months after transplant. The study traced high day-60 TCRbeta diversity in some patients to surviving recipient T cells and thymic progenitors. T-cell counts and diversity were attributed mostly to newly produced T cells one year after transplant.

Unique molecular identifiers were incorporated into the prepared TCRbeta library. TCRdb reprocessed the PCR reads with MiXCR, giving one entry per CDR3 protein. This sample has over 85,000 distinct CDR3 sequences, with around 6% found just once. This clonotype was counted many times. The antigen remains unidentified. The CDR3 length is 13 residues. Germline CDR1 and CDR2: LGHDT and YNNKEL (reference sequence). With 0 bases removed from V and 5 bases from J, the gap between germline ends came to 7 bases. The V call is TRBV3-1, the J call TRBJ1-2; D is unclear. The source was PBMCs, mostly from graft donor cells, collected 60 days after TCRalphabeta/CD19-depleted stem cell transplant. This TCR derives from a female patient under 10 years old who had a stem cell transplant for Fanconi anemia, so the T cells may come from the graft donor. CDR3 nucleotide sequence: TGTGCCAGCAGCCAAGACCCCATATATGGCTACACCTTC. It encodes CASSQDPIYGYTF. The full variable domain, in which reference TRBV3-1 and TRBJ1-2 provide the parts outside the CDR3, is DTAVSQTPKYLVTQMGNDKSIKCEQNLGHDTMYWYKQDSKKFLKIMFSYNNKELIINETVPNRFSPKSPDKAHLNLHINSLELGDSAVYFCASSQDPIYGYTFGSGTRLTVV.